This is a list of T cell receptor beta chains from one sample in a study of early T cells in non-severe SARS-CoV-2 infection. Each CDR3 protein gets one entry after TCRdb re-called the 5' RACE reads with MiXCR. The sample carries tens of thousands of distinct CDR3 sequences, 7% to 10% recorded once. Sample: whole blood. These receptors all come from an adult who was a healthcare worker with PCR-confirmed SARS-CoV-2 infection or an uninfected control (not recorded which). CDR3s include the opening cysteine and the closing phenylalanine or tryptophan. The order of the fields is J gene, V gene, CDR3 protein.

j_call: TRBJ2-5
v_call: TRBV2
cdr3_aa: CASGEQGGEETQYF

j_call: TRBJ2-1
v_call: TRBV6-2/TRBV6-3
cdr3_aa: CASRPRLAVMRYNEQFF

j_call: TRBJ2-6
v_call: TRBV7-8
cdr3_aa: CASSSMGTVLGSGANVLTF

j_call: TRBJ2-1
v_call: TRBV7-8
cdr3_aa: CASSLGDQANYNEQFF

j_call: TRBJ2-1
v_call: TRBV25-1
cdr3_aa: CASSSSTGVHHNEQFF

j_call: TRBJ1-3
v_call: TRBV18
cdr3_aa: CASSAGGSSGNTIYF

j_call: TRBJ2-4
v_call: TRBV19
cdr3_aa: CASSIPGIAKNIQYF

j_call: TRBJ2-7
v_call: TRBV28
cdr3_aa: CASSRTWTSGALGQYF

j_call: TRBJ1-3
v_call: TRBV5-1
cdr3_aa: CASSLGQGENTIYF

j_call: TRBJ2-1
v_call: TRBV4-1
cdr3_aa: CASSQGPGGASSYNEQFF

j_call: TRBJ1-1
v_call: TRBV18
cdr3_aa: CASSYVTATTEAFF

j_call: TRBJ2-5
v_call: TRBV18
cdr3_aa: CASSQNGQQETQYF

j_call: TRBJ2-7
v_call: TRBV5-1
cdr3_aa: CASSSSGSRSYEQYF

j_call: TRBJ2-7
v_call: TRBV7-6
cdr3_aa: CASSLAGEDEQYF

j_call: TRBJ2-4
v_call: TRBV5-1
cdr3_aa: CASSPGDGAKNIQYF

j_call: TRBJ1-1
v_call: TRBV7-2
cdr3_aa: CASSLGYGDRNTEAFF